Presented here are 20 T cell receptor beta chains from one specimen sequenced in a study of blood T cell repertoires in COVID-19. TCRdb's table, derived via immunoSEQ multiplex PCR, lists solely in-frame clones and lacks some. The table shows approximately 210,000 clones, with 80% occurring only once. Sequencing was done on a sample of PBMCs or T cells enriched from blood (not recorded which). The receptors originated from a man between 25 and 39 years old with acute COVID-19.

The J gene is TRBJ1-6, the V gene TRBV27; D is possibly TRBD1 (6 bases). The CDR3 covers 18 residues. Trimming stripped 4 bases from V and 0 bases from J, with 16 bases between. CDR1 and CDR2 (germline): MNHEY, SMNVEV (reference sequence). In DNA, the CDR3 is TGTGCCAGCAGTTCCTCGGTGAGGGGGAGCTCCTATAATTCACCCCTCCACTTT. Residues: CASSSSVRGSSYNSPLHF.

In its sample, this clone was seen once. V usage is TRBV6-1 and J usage is TRBJ1-2; D is unclear. This CDR3 spans 13 amino acids. The germline gives CDR1 MNHNS, CDR2 SASEGT. Trimming removed 1 base from V and 4 bases from J, with 7 bases in between. The CDR3 sequence is CASSEEQIYGYTF. CDR3 in DNA: TGTGCCAGCAGTGAAGAACAGATCTATGGCTACACCTTC.

V usage is TRBV10-3 and J usage is TRBJ2-1; possible D gene TRBD2, 6 bases. Germline values: CDR1 ENHRY, CDR2 SYGVKD. Deletions cut 10 bases from V and 10 bases from J, with 17 bases between. The CDR3 runs 12 residues. The CDR3 nucleotides are TGTGCCACCGCGGAGGGCCGGGAGGAGCAGTTCTTC. It yields the protein CATAEGREEQFF.

J is TRBJ2-7 and V is TRBV10-2; a weak D match, TRBD1 (6 bases). Germline CDR1 is WSHSY and CDR2 is SAAADI. Trimming pared 8 bases from V and 4 bases from J, leaving 21 bases between. CDR3 length: 15 residues. The CDR3 sequence: CASHQGNWGQYEQYF. The CDR3 DNA is TGCGCCAGCCATCAGGGGAATTGGGGTCAGTACGAGCAGTACTTC.

This rearrangement joins TRBV7-6 to TRBJ2-7; 7 bases line up with TRBD1. The J segment lost 6 bases and the V segment lost 1 base, leaving 6 bases of the junction unmatched. CDR1 SGHVS and CDR2 FNYEAQ come from the germline V gene. The CDR3 is 14 amino acids. This chain's CDR3 is CASSLGQGVSEQYF. Written as DNA, the CDR3 is TGTGCCAGCAGCTTAGGGCAGGGGGTAAGCGAGCAGTACTTC. Full variable domain (missing parts from reference TRBV7-6 and TRBJ2-7): GAGVSQSPRYKVTKRGQDVALRCDPISGHVSLYWYRQALGQGPEFLTYFNYEAQQDKSGLPNDRFSAERPEGSISTLTIQRTEQRDSAMYRCASSLGQGVSEQYFGPGTRLTVT.

The chain combines TRBV5-3 with TRBJ2-7, with D perhaps matching TRBD2 (5 bases). TRBV5-3 is placed among ORFs of uncertain function. The CDR3 is 13 residues long. V was clipped by 1 base and J by 1 base, with 6 bases between them. CDR3 in amino acids: CARSLPGSYEQYF. The CDR3 DNA follows: TGTGCCAGAAGCTTGCCGGGATCCTACGAGCAGTACTTC.

The V gene is TRBV19, the J gene TRBJ2-2; 7 bases fit TRBD1. The J segment lost 4 bases and the V segment lost 3 bases, leaving 11 bases of the junction unmatched. Germline V gives CDR1 LNHDA, CDR2 SQIVND (reference sequence). The CDR3 is 17 amino acids. The CDR3 is CASSISSLRQGTGELFF. The CDR3 nucleotides read TGTGCCAGTAGTATCTCCTCACTAAGACAGGGCACCGGGGAGCTGTTTTTT.

CDR3 loop: CASSFMEAEQFF. The CDR3 DNA reads TGTGCCAGCAGTTTCATGGAGGCTGAGCAGTTCTTC. V gene TRBV12-3 or TRBV12-4 combines with J gene TRBJ2-1, with D possibly matching TRBD2 (5 bases). The germline V and J ends were trimmed by 3 bases and 9 bases, with 9 bases remaining between them. The CDR3 length is 12 residues.

The chain's CDR3 is CASSYAGGETQYF. CDR3 sequence (DNA): TGTGCCAGCAGCTATGCCGGGGGGGAGACCCAGTACTTC. The V call is TRBV7-6, the J call TRBJ2-5, with 7 bases fitting TRBD2. The CDR3 has 13 residues. The germline CDR1 and CDR2 sequences are SGHVS and FNYEAQ. V was pared by 4 bases and J by 5 bases, with 4 bases of the junction left unmatched.

The chain's CDR3 is CASRSTGQSNQPQHF. DNA for the CDR3: TGTGCCAGCAGATCGACAGGGCAGAGCAATCAGCCCCAGCATTTT. The chain joins TRBV2 to TRBJ1-5; the match to TRBD1 covers 7 bases. V lost 6 bases, J lost 1 base, and 6 bases stayed unmatched. CDR3 length: 15 residues. The V gene's germline CDR1 is SNHLY and CDR2 FYNNEI.

The gene calls are TRBV3-1 (or the pseudogene TRBV3-2) and TRBJ2-5, with 15 bases matching TRBD2. CDR1 is LGHDT and CDR2 is YNNKEL in the germline V gene (reference sequence). The CDR3 covers 17 residues. J was trimmed by 7 bases and V by 4 bases; bases with no gene match: 10. CDR3 bases: TGTGCCAGCAGCCCAGGACTAGCGGGGGGGATCGATGTGACCCAGTACTTC. Amino acid sequence: CASSPGLAGGIDVTQYF.

V and J are TRBV7-9 and TRBJ2-3, with D perhaps matching TRBD1 (10 bases). Germline values: CDR1 SEHNR, CDR2 FQNEAQ (reference sequence). The CDR3 consists of 15 residues. Deletions cut 8 bases from V and 3 bases from J, with 18 bases between. The DNA of the CDR3 is TGTGCCAGCCACCTAGCGGGACAGGGGACAGATACGCAGTATTTT. Translation gives CASHLAGQGTDTQYF.

The chain employs TRBV15 and TRBJ2-3; 14 nucleotides align to TRBD2. The CDR3 covers 20 residues. Germline CDR1 and CDR2: LNHNV and YYDKDF (reference sequence). With 4 bases clipped from V and 0 bases from J, the junction kept 12 bases outside the gene matches. As DNA, the CDR3 is TGTGCCACCAGCACATCGGGACTAGCGGGGGTAGAAACTAGCACAGATACGCAGTATTTT. Amino acids: CATSTSGLAGVETSTDTQYF.

V usage is TRBV27 and J usage is TRBJ1-5; the match to TRBD1 covers 7 bases. In germline, CDR1 is MNHEY, CDR2 SMNVEV (reference sequence). The CDR3 extends over 14 amino acids. With 2 bases clipped from V and 6 bases from J, the junction kept 4 bases outside the gene matches. The CDR3 DNA is TGTGCCAGCAGTTTAATGACAGGGATTCAGCCCCAGCATTTT. Translated, it gives CASSLMTGIQPQHF.

The chain is built from TRBV7-5 and TRBJ1-4. TRBV7-5 is designated a pseudogene. This CDR3 region has 16 residues. CDR3 bases: TGTGTCAGAAGCTTATTCAGCCGGGATACTAATGAAAAACTGTTTTTT. Translation: CVRSLFSRDTNEKLFF.

A word on this clone: In the same sample, other DNA sequences code for this CDR3. V and J are TRBV9 and TRBJ1-1; D gene uncertain. This CDR3 has 13 residues. V lost 0 bases and J lost 1, with 4 bases in between. CDR1 is SGDLS, CDR2 YYNGEE, per germline. The CDR3 bases are TGTGCCAGCAGCGTAGCCGGGAACACTGAAGCTTTCTTT. The encoded protein is CASSVAGNTEAFF.

The chain joins TRBV4-1 to TRBJ1-3; the match to TRBD1 covers 9 bases. The junction had 13 bases not matched to a gene; V was cut back by 0 bases and J by 4 bases. CDR3 length: 19 residues. Germline assignment: CDR1 MGHRA and CDR2 YSYEKL. The CDR3 coding sequence is TGCGCCAGCAGCCAAGATTGGTACAGGGGGCGAATCGAGGGAAACACCATATATTTT. It encodes CASSQDWYRGRIEGNTIYF.

The V gene is TRBV6-5, the J gene TRBJ1-1, with TRBD1 identical over 7 bases. Germline V gives CDR1 MNHEY, CDR2 SVGAGI. This CDR3 spans 15 amino acids. V trimming: 1 base; J trimming: 7 bases; junction bases outside the gene matches: 9. The CDR3 DNA sequence: TGTGCCAGCAGTTACTTGCGGCAGGGGGGAGGTGAAGCTTTCTTT. It translates to CASSYLRQGGGEAFF.

The chain joins TRBV5-6 to TRBJ2-5; TRBD2 is a possible D gene (6 bases). This CDR3 is 13 amino acids long. The V and J ends lost 0 bases and 7 bases respectively, with 10 bases between them. Germline V gene sequence: CDR1 SGHDT, CDR2 YYEEEE. The CDR3: CASSLVWGGTQYF. The CDR3 DNA reads TGTGCCAGCAGCTTGGTTTGGGGAGGGACCCAGTACTTC.

The gene calls are TRBV10-3 and TRBJ1-1; D perhaps matches TRBD1 (6 bases). The CDR3 has 15 residues. Trimming left V 2 bases short and J 0 bases short, with 10 bases between. Per the germline V gene, CDR1 is ENHRY and CDR2 is SYGVKD. The CDR3 DNA reads TGTGCCATCAGTGAGGAGAGGGGGATGAACACTGAAGCTTTCTTT. Encoded protein: CAISEERGMNTEAFF.